This T cell receptor (beta chain) was sequenced in a study of blood T cell repertoires in COVID-19. Original data processing: Amplified reference gene primers provided the basis for estimating nucleated cell counts. Repertoires were generated with immunoSEQ multiplex PCR, while TCRdb's copy carries only in-frame clones and drops some. Clone size and the V and J calls come from that table; the DNA yielded D and trimming. The profile shows 50,000 to 60,000 clones, 90% of them singletons. The ends were cut back, 6 bases at V and 1 base at J, with 9 bases in the middle. This CDR3 region has 13 residues. The germline V gene has CDR1 LNHDA and CDR2 SQIVND (reference sequence). This clone is a singleton in its sample.

Sequenced: peripheral blood. This TCR derives from a woman of 80 years or more with acute or convalescent COVID-19. The chain uses TRBV19 and TRBJ2-5, with D tentatively TRBD1 (6 bases). CDR3 coding DNA: TGTGCCAGTAGACAGGGTTCCCAAGAGACCCAGTACTTC. Amino acid sequence: CASRQGSQETQYF.